This TCR beta chain was retrieved from a study of graft-versus-host responses after intestinal transplantation. For the study at large: Multivisceral, liver-intestinal, or isolated intestinal transplants were received by the recipients. Recipients were all induced with anti-thymocyte globulin, then given tacrolimus and steroids for around 3 years.

This clone appeared a few times. What it binds is not known. This table comes from immunoSEQ multiplex PCR, and its TCRdb copy is limited to in-frame clones, with some not included. The sample gives about 15,000 clones, about 61% of which show up once; about 13% is in the top ten. V was pared by 5 bases and J by 3 bases, with 10 bases between. The germline V gene has CDR1 LNHNV and CDR2 YYDKDF (reference sequence). The CDR3 covers 14 residues. Intraepithelial plus lamina propria lymphocytes were released by processing graft tissue. Study-level results: Early HvG declines after transplant were associated with peak circulating GvH clone levels. The authors found GvH clones in recipient marrow, some appearing first in ileum or blood.

The source of this sequence is a human patient who received an intestinal transplant, so some T cells may come from the graft donor. Sequencing used ileum tissue, obtained 524 days after transplant. V and J are TRBV15 and TRBJ1-4; D unclear. The CDR3 coding sequence is TGTGCCACCAGCGAGCGGGGTCCTAATGAAAAACTGTTTTTT. Its protein is CATSERGPNEKLFF.